This T cell receptor (beta chain) is from a study of T cells after yellow fever vaccination. V lost 6 bases and J lost 4; bases outside the gene matches: 8. The CDR3 contains 16 residues. The germline gives CDR1 MNHNS, CDR2 SASEGT. The sample holds a few counts of this clonotype. Its specificity is unknown. The study's findings and limits: Sorted repertoires could include abundant contaminating clonotypes from bulk cells.

Generation of TCR cDNA used 5'RACE template switching (which added a universal primer site and UMIs). TCRdb reanalysed the 5' RACE reads using MiXCR and keeps one entry per CDR3 protein. The repertoire holds some 560,000 distinct CDR3 sequences, with roughly 17% as singletons. Here the sequenced sample was PBMCs, taken around 5 days after the first yellow fever vaccination. The source of this sequence is a man between 18 and 35 years old who received the YFV17D yellow fever vaccine. J is TRBJ2-2 and V is TRBV6-1; 10 bases match TRBD2. The DNA of the CDR3 is TGTGCCAGCAGCCTTCAGCGGGGGGGCATCACCGGGGAGCTGTTTTTT. Translation: CASSLQRGGITGELFF.